The 5 T cell receptor beta chains presented below share a single source sample, sequenced in a study of blood T cells in healthy people across ages. Through a sample-barcoded 5' primer and a J-beta primer mix, a second PCR was run for roughly 7 to 12 cycles. From the 5' RACE reads, TCRdb called clonotypes with MiXCR, one entry per CDR3 protein. This sample has hundreds of thousands of distinct CDR3 sequences; approximately 59% occur once, and the top ten carry 28%. Specimen: blood. These receptors all stem from a man younger than 40 in good health.

The chain couples TRBV29-1 to TRBJ2-7; 8 bases map to TRBD2. Germline-derived CDR1 and CDR2 are SQVTM and ANQGSEA. This CDR3 spans 13 amino acids. J gave up 3 bases and V 5 bases, and 6 bases lay outside the gene matches. The CDR3 nucleotides are TGCAGCGTTCGGAGCGGGAGTAACTACGAGCAGTACTTC. Protein product: CSVRSGSNYEQYF.

In this sample, this clonotype turned up a few times. The genes are TRBV6-2 or TRBV6-3 and TRBJ2-5; possibly TRBD2 for D (6 bases). CDR3 length: 13 residues. Trimming took off 5 bases at V and 4 bases at J, with 11 bases between the two ends. The germline V gene has CDR1 MNHEY and CDR2 SVGEGT. The CDR3 region has the DNA TGTGCCAGCAGTGACACGGAGGGAGAGACCCAGTACTTC. Encoded protein: CASSDTEGETQYF.

The rearrangement uses TRBV7-2 and TRBJ2-5; a possible D gene is TRBD1 (5 bases). The J call may be mistaken, given a closer DNA end match to TRBJ2-7. Germline V CDR1 and CDR2: SGHTA, FQGNSA. This CDR3 contains 13 residues. Here the CDR3 reads CASSESSGHEQYF. As DNA, the CDR3 is TGTGCCAGCAGCGAATCGTCAGGGCACGAGCAGTACTTC.

The chain couples TRBV25-1 to TRBJ2-1; D is ambiguous. The DNA end favors TRBJ2-7, so the J call may be wrong. The CDR3 consists of 15 residues. In germline, CDR1 is MGHDK, CDR2 SYGVNS. The CDR3 sequence: CASSDDVGSYNEQYF. CDR3 sequence (DNA): TGTGCCAGCAGTGATGATGTGGGCTCCTACAATGAGCAGTACTTC.

The chain recombines TRBV25-1 with TRBJ2-7, with a possible D match to TRBD2 (5 bases). Per germline, CDR1 MGHDK and CDR2 SYGVNS. V dropped 7 bases and J dropped 5 bases, with 9 bases sitting between them. This CDR3 is 11 amino acids long. CDR3 sequence: CASNLGDEQYF. The CDR3 DNA sequence: TGTGCCAGCAACCTGGGAGACGAGCAGTACTTC.